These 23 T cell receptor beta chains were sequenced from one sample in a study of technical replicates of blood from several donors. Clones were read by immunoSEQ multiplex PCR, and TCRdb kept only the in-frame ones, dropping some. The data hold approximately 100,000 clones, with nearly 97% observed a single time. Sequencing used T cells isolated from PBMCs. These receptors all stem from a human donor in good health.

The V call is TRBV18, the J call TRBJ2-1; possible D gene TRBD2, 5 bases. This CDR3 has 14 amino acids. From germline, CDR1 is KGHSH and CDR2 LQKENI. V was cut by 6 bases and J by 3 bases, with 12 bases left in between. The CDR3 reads CASSDYEGYNEQFF. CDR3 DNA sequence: TGTGCCAGCTCCGACTACGAGGGCTACAATGAGCAGTTCTTC.

CDR3 region: CASSSSGRGYNEQFF. The CDR3 region has the DNA TGTGCCAGCAGCTCAAGCGGGAGAGGGTACAATGAGCAGTTCTTC. The V and J genes are TRBV7-2 and TRBJ2-1; 8 bases map to TRBD2. The CDR3 is 15 residues long. V lost 4 bases, J lost 4 bases, and 6 bases stayed unmatched. In germline, CDR1 is SGHTA, CDR2 FQGNSA.

CDR3 in amino acids: CASTLGTGVRDDYEQYF. The CDR3, as DNA: TGTGCCAGCACCCTCGGGACAGGGGTTCGTGACGACTACGAGCAGTACTTC. The chain is built from TRBV28 and TRBJ2-7; TRBD1 matches at 10 bases. Germline V lookup: CDR1 MDHEN, CDR2 SYDVKM. The V and J ends lost 7 bases and 3 bases, in that order; junction bases with no gene match: 15. This CDR3 has 17 amino acids. Combining the CDR3 with reference TRBV28 and TRBJ2-7 gives the whole variable domain DVKVTQSSRYLVKRTGEKVFLECVQDMDHENMFWYRQDPGLGLRLIYFSYDVKMKEKGDIPEGYSVSREKKERFSLILESASTNQTSMYLCASTLGTGVRDDYEQYFGPGTRLTVT.

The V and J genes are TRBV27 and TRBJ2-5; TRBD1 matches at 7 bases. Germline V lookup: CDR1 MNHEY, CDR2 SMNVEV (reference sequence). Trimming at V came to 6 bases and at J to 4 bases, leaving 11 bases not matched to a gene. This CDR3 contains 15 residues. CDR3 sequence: CASRGSATGSETQYF. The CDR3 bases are TGTGCCAGCAGAGGCTCGGCGACAGGGTCAGAGACCCAGTACTTC.

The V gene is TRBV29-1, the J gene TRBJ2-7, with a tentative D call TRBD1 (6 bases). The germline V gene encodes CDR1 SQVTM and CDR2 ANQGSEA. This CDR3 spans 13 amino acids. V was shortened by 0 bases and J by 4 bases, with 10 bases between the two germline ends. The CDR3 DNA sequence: TGCAGCGTTGAAGATCCCAGGGGATACGAGCAGTACTTC. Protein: CSVEDPRGYEQYF.

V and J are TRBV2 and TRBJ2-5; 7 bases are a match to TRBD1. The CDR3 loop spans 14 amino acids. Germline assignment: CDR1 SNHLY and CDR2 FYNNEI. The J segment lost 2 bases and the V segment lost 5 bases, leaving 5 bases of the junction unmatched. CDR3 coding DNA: TGTGCCAGCAGTCCCAGGACAGGTCAAGAGACCCAGTACTTC. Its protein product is CASSPRTGQETQYF.

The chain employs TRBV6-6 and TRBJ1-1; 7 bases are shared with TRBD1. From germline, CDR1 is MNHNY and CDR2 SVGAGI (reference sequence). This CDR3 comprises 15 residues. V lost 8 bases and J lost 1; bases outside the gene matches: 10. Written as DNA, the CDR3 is TGTGCCAGCCAGAGGGGGCGGCCAGGGAACACTGAAGCTTTCTTT. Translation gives CASQRGRPGNTEAFF.

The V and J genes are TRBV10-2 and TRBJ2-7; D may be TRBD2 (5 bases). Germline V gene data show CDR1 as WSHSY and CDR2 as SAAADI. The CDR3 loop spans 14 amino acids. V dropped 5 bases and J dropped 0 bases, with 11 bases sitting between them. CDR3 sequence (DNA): TGCGCCAGCAGTTTCGGACTCAGCTCCTACGAGCAGTACTTC. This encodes CASSFGLSSYEQYF.

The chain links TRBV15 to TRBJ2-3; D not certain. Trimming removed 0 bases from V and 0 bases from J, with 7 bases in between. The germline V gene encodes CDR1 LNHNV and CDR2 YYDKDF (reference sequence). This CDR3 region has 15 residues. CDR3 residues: CATSRDRGSTDTQYF. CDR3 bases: TGTGCCACCAGCAGAGACCGCGGCAGCACAGATACGCAGTATTTT. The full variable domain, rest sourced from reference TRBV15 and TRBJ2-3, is DAMVIQNPRYQVTQFGKPVTLSCSQTLNHNVMYWYQQKSSQAPKLLFHYYDKDFNNEADTPDNFQSRRPNTSFCFLDIRSPGLGDTAMYLCATSRDRGSTDTQYFGPGTRLTVL.

Here the CDR3 reads CASSVRGADTQYF. The CDR3 DNA follows: TGTGCCAGCAGTGTCCGGGGGGCAGATACGCAGTATTTT. This rearrangement joins TRBV2 to TRBJ2-3, with 7 bases identical to TRBD2. The CDR3 runs 13 residues. V gave up 4 bases and J gave up 4 bases; unmatched junction bases: 2. Germline V CDR1 and CDR2: SNHLY, FYNNEI.

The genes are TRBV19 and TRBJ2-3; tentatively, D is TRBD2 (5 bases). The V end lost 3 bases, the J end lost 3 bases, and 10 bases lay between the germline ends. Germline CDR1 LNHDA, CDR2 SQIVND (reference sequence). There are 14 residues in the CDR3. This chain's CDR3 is CASSIGRTTDTQYF. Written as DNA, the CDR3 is TGTGCCAGTAGTATTGGCAGGACTACAGATACGCAGTATTTT.

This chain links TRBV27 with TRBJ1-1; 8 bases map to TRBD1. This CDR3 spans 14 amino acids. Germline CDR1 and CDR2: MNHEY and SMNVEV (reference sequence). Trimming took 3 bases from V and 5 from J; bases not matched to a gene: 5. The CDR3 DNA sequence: TGTGCCAGCAGTTTGCCAGGGGGCGGTACTGAAGCTTTCTTT. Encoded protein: CASSLPGGGTEAFF.

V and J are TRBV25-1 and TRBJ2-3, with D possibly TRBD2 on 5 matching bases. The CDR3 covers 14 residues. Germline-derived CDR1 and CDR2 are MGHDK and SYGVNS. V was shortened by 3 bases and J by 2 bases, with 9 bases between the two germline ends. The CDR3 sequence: CASSDLGDTDTQYF. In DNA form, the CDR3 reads TGTGCCAGCAGTGATCTGGGAGACACAGATACGCAGTATTTT.

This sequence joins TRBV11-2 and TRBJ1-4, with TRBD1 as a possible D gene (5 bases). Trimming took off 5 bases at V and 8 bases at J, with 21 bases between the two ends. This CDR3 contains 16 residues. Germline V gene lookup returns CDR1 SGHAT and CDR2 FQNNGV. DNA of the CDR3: TGTGCCAGCAGCACGACCTCGGAGGGGAAGAGGGAAAAACTGTTTTTT. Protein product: CASSTTSEGKREKLFF.

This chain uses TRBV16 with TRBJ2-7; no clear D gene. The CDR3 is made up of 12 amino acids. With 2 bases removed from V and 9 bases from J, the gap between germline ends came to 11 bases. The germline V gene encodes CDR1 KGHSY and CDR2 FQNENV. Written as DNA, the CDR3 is TGTGCCAGCAGCCAACCACCTAGTTGGCAGTACTTC. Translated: CASSQPPSWQYF.

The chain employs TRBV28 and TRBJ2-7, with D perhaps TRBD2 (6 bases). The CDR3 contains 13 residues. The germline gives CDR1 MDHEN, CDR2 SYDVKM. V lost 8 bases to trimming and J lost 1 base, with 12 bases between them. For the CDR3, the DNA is TGTGCCAGCGGCGGGACTCCATCCTACGAGCAGTACTTC. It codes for CASGGTPSYEQYF.

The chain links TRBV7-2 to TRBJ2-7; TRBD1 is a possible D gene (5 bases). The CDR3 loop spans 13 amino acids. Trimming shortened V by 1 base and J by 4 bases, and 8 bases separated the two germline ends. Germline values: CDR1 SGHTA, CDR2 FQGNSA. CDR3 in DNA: TGTGCCAGCAGCTTAGTAGGGGAATACGAGCAGTACTTC. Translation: CASSLVGEYEQYF.

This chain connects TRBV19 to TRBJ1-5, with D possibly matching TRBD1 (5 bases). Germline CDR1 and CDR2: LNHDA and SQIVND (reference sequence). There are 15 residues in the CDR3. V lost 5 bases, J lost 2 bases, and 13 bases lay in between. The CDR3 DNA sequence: TGTGCCAGTAGTCAGTATCGGGGGGGCAATCAGCCCCAGCATTTT. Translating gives CASSQYRGGNQPQHF. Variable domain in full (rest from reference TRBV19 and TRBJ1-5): DGGITQSPKYLFRKEGQNVTLSCEQNLNHDAMYWYRQDPGQGLRLIYYSQIVNDFQKGDIAEGYSVSREKKESFPLTVTSAQKNPTAFYLCASSQYRGGNQPQHFGDGTRLSIL.

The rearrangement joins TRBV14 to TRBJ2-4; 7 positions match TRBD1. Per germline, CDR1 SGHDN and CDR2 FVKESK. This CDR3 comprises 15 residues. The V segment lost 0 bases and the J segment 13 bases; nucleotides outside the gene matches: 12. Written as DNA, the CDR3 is TGTGCCAGCAGCCAAGATCTTTTTGGGCAGGGGGAACAGTACTTC. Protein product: CASSQDLFGQGEQYF.

Here the CDR3 reads CASSTGQGGASEAFF. For the CDR3, the DNA is TGTGCCAGCAGCACGGGACAGGGGGGCGCATCTGAAGCTTTCTTT. The rearrangement joins TRBV9 to TRBJ1-1; 11 nucleotides line up with TRBD1. Looked up from germline, CDR1 is SGDLS and CDR2 is YYNGEE. This CDR3 is built from 15 residues. Trimming at V came to 4 bases and at J to 6 bases, leaving 8 bases not matched to a gene.

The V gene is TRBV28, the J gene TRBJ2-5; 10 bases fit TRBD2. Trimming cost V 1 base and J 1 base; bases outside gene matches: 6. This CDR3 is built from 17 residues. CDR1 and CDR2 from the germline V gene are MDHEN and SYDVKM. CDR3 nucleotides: TGTGCCAGCAGTTTATCTGCCCAGCGGGAGGGCCAAGAGACCCAGTACTTC. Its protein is CASSLSAQREGQETQYF.

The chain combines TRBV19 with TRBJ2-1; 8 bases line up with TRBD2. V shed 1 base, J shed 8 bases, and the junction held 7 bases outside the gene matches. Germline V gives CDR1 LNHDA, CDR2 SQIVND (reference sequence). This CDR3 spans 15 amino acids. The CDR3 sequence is CASSIAGRALYEQFF. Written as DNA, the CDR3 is TGTGCCAGTAGTATAGCCGGGAGGGCCTTGTATGAGCAGTTCTTC.

The CDR3 is CASSYSTGPYEQYF. DNA of the CDR3: TGTGCCAGCAGTTACTCGACAGGACCCTACGAGCAGTACTTC. The rearrangement joins TRBV6-5 to TRBJ2-7; tentatively, D is TRBD1 (6 bases). V shed 0 bases and J shed 2 bases, with 8 bases lying between them. CDR3 length: 14 amino acids. The V gene's germline CDR1 is MNHEY and CDR2 SVGAGI.